Detailed here is one T cell receptor (beta chain). The antigen this receptor binds is unknown. No base qualities exist here, and no much larger clone lies one base off it. Counted from cysteine to phenylalanine, this CDR3 has 14 amino acids. Just the 42-base CDR3 DNA is kept, in frame starting at base 1. Looking up the germline V gene yields CDR1 SGHTA and CDR2 FQGTGA. The V end gives up 5 bases and the J end 9 bases, leaving 6 bases in the junction not matched to a gene. Using the deep immunoSEQ assay, TCR CDR3 regions were amplified from genomic DNA by multiplex PCR. Extracted genomic DNA from each cell subset was spread evenly across all wells of several immunoSEQ 96-well plates, with each plate serving as a replicate. For sorted subsets, 200 to 250 ng genomic DNA, equal to tens of thousands of T cell genomes, was loaded into each replicate PCR. Purified libraries were measured with a Qubit 3.0 fluorometer, size-checked on a Bioanalyzer 2100, and measured again with the KAPA Library Quantification kit. Every immunoSEQ 96-well plate was sequenced on a dedicated single-read 150-cycle Illumina NextSeq 550 flow cell. The original methods were these. Because the immunoSEQ output included only junctional sequences and no quality scores, the filtering could not be the same as the filtering used for full-length reads. To assign V/J genes and CDR3, sequences were annotated using PyIR, a Python wrapper for IgBLAST v1.9, with IMGT germline references. Reads were removed for weak V/J assignments (E-value above 1e-6), missing CDR3, stop codons, out-of-frame junctions, or ambiguous translated residues. A V3J clonotype was defined by an identical inferred V gene, J gene, and CDR3 amino acid sequence. The percentage overlap between two repertoires was calculated by dividing the number of shared unique clonotypes by the size of the smaller repertoire. Repertoire richness was assessed with RTK rarefaction, the Chao1 estimator, and Recon v2.1 estimates of unobserved clonotypes. Generation probabilities for all TCRbeta clonotypes obtained by the gDNA method from a handful of donors were computed using OLGA. TCRdb obtained this table from immuneACCESS and retained in-frame rearrangements with V and J assigned. These tables miss some clones; where compared with another copy, unresolved V genes account for less than half of the shortfall, and the remainder is unexplained. Clonal size and the V and J genes are those of that table, whereas D and trimming came from the DNA. This sample has some 2,500,000 clones in its table, and 93% of those were observed once. The top ten clonotypes cover roughly 0.36% of the sample.

This sample is part of a study of shared clonotypes between healthy human individuals (dated by TCRdb to the early 2020s). At the level of the whole study: Three men and two women, aged 18 to 49 years, made up the cohort. For each donor, three plates each were used for CD4 naive and CD4 memory, two plates were used for CD8 naive, and one plate was used for CD8 memory. Blood TCR repertoires of about five healthy adults were deeply sequenced to estimate repertoire size and the extent of clonotype sharing between individuals. To increase sequencing depth and limit assay-specific biases, different laboratories used diverse techniques to prepare libraries and sequence TCR repertoires. Each donor's leukapheresis produced roughly between roughly 0.9 and 8.9 billion PBMCs.

The study at large found these results: Pairwise subsampling indicated that sequencing depth was expected to affect the degree of clonotype sharing among donors. Across four donors, about 5% of naive CD4, roughly 3.5% of naive CD8, approximately 2.5% of memory CD4, and around 0.4% of memory CD8 clonotypes were shared. Incomplete sequencing was indicated by rarefaction of sorted-subset datasets, despite the large sequencing depth. Sampling was restricted to blood, and TCR repertoires in tissue are likely to differ from TCR repertoires in blood. The small number of donors limited the genetic and exposure-history diversity represented. Compared with non-shared clonotypes, the clonotypes found in all four sorted-subset donors had higher generation probabilities. Estimated clonotype richness was generally larger for naive than for memory subsets.

The donors were healthy, HIV-negative adults who had no recently reported acute infections or vaccinations. Only Caucasian adults living in Nashville, Tennessee, USA were represented among the donors. CD4+ T cells were enriched by magnetic negative selection, after which naive cells were positively selected on CD45RA and the negative fraction was taken as the memory subset. Blood was obtained by leukapheresis, after which PBMCs were separated by Ficoll-Histopaque density gradient centrifugation and cryopreserved in liquid nitrogen vapor phase. Analytical flow cytometry was used to check the purity and quantity of each magnetically sorted T cell population. From each sorted fraction, genomic DNA was isolated and quantified by UV absorbance on a Nanodrop 2000c.

This TCR was sampled from a man in his late teens or twenties in good health. Some clones in this sample may be carry-over from other donors' samples. The V and J genes are TRBV7-3 and TRBJ2-7, with TRBD2 matching 14 junction bases. The sample was naive CD4+ T cells from PBMCs. The cell subset or site tag for this specimen amounts to: CD45RA+ positively selected. In nucleotide form, the sequence is TGTGCCAGCAGCCTGGGGACTAGCGGGAGTACGCAGTACTTC. Its coded protein is CASSLGTSGSTQYF.